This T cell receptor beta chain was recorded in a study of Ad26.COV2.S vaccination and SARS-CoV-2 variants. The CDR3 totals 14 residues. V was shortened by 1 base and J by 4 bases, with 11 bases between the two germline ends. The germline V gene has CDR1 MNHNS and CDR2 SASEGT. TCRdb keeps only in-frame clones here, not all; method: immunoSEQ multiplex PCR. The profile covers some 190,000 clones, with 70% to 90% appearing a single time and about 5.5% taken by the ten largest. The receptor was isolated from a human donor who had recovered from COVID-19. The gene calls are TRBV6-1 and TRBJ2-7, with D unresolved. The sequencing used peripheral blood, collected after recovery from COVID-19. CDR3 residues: CASSEVGSWYEQYF. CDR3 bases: TGTGCCAGCAGTGAAGTAGGCAGCTGGTACGAGCAGTACTTC.